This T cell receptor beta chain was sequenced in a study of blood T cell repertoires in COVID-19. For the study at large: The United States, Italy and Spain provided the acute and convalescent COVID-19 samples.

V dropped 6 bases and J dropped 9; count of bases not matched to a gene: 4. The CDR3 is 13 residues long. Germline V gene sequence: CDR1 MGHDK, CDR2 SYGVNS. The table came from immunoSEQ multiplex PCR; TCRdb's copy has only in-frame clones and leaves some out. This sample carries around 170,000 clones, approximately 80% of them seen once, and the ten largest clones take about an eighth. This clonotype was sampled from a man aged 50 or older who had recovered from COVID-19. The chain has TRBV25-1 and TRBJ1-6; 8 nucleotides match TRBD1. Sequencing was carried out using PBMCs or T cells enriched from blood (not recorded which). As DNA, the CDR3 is TGTGCCAGCAGCGGGACAGGAGGTTCACCCCTCCACTTT. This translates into CASSGTGGSPLHF.